These T cell receptor beta chains were read from a single sample in a study of T cells in Graves' hyperthyroidism and ophthalmopathy. TCRdb re-analysed the multiplex PCR reads in MiXCR, keeping a single row per CDR3 protein. The table lists roughly 380,000 distinct CDR3 sequences, about 14% of them singletons, with less than 25% in the top ten. Sequenced: blood. These receptor sequences come from a man between 25 and 39 years old with Graves' hyperthyroidism that later progressed to Graves' ophthalmopathy. Both conserved end residues are part of each CDR3. Fields, in order: D gene, V gene, J gene, clone size, CDR3 protein, CDR3 DNA. The D gene is left open where the match is weak. The size field is filled for only some rows; it gives once, few, many or a size class.

D: .
V: TRBV18
J: TRBJ1-6
size: .
CDR3: CASSPNPEENSPLHF
DNA: TGTGCCAGCTCACCAAATCCCGAGGAAAATTCACCCCTCCACTTT

D: TRBD1
V: TRBV11-3
J: TRBJ2-1
size: many
CDR3: CASSLVSQGNEQFF
DNA: TGTGCCAGCAGCTTAGTTTCACAGGGGAATGAGCAGTTCTTC

D: .
V: TRBV4-1
J: TRBJ1-6
size: .
CDR3: CASSPQTLVGNNSPLHF
DNA: TGCGCCAGCAGCCCTCAGACACTAGTGGGGAACAATTCACCCCTCCACTTT

D: TRBD1
V: TRBV10-2
J: TRBJ2-7
size: many
CDR3: CASSRIGTGFSYEQYF
DNA: TGCGCCAGCAGTCGCATAGGGACAGGGTTCTCCTACGAGCAGTACTTC

D: .
V: TRBV12-3/TRBV12-4
J: TRBJ1-1
size: many
CDR3: CASSLTVTREAFF
DNA: TGTGCCAGCAGTTTAACGGTAACCCGTGAAGCTTTCTTT

D: .
V: TRBV13
J: TRBJ1-4
size: many
CDR3: CASSSNTENDEKLFF
DNA: TGTGCCAGCAGCTCGAATACAGAGAACGATGAAAAACTGTTTTTT

D: .
V: TRBV20-1
J: TRBJ1-1
size: .
CDR3: CSARVLEGLNTEAFF
DNA: TGCAGTGCTAGAGTATTAGAGGGACTGAACACTGAAGCTTTCTTT

D: .
V: TRBV6-1
J: TRBJ2-7
size: many
CDR3: CATSTRSSYEQYF
DNA: TGTGCCACCTCGACAAGGAGCTCCTACGAGCAGTACTTC

D: .
V: TRBV20-1
J: TRBJ2-1
size: .
CDR3: CSAASGGSSYNEQFF
DNA: TGCAGTGCCGCTTCTGGGGGCAGCTCCTACAATGAGCAGTTCTTC

D: .
V: TRBV5-1
J: TRBJ1-4
size: many
CDR3: CASSPVTDEKLFF
DNA: TGCGCCAGCAGCCCCGTAACGGATGAAAAACTGTTTTTT

D: .
V: TRBV5-1
J: TRBJ1-5
size: many
CDR3: CASSLVGLGQPQHF
DNA: TGCGCCAGCAGCTTGGTGGGGCTTGGACAGCCCCAGCATTTT

D: TRBD2
V: TRBV5-4
J: TRBJ2-2
size: .
CDR3: CASSSSGTLTGELFF
DNA: TGTGCCAGCAGCTCAAGCGGGACTCTCACCGGGGAGCTGTTTTTT

D: .
V: TRBV11-2
J: TRBJ1-6
size: .
CDR3: CASSLSRTGNSPLHF
DNA: TGTGCCAGCAGCTTATCTAGGACGGGGAATTCACCCCTCCACTTT

D: .
V: TRBV29-1
J: TRBJ1-1
size: .
CDR3: CSARQLNTGAFF
DNA: TGCAGCGCTAGACAGCTGAACACTGGAGCTTTCTTT

D: TRBD1
V: TRBV5-1
J: TRBJ1-2
size: .
CDR3: CASGLTGRDGYTF
DNA: TGCGCCAGCGGCCTGACAGGGCGGGATGGCTACACCTTC

D: TRBD1
V: TRBV7-2
J: TRBJ2-1
size: many
CDR3: CASSGLGGRYNEQFF
DNA: TGTGCCAGCAGCGGCCTAGGGGGCCGCTACAATGAGCAGTTCTTC

D: .
V: TRBV30
J: TRBJ1-5
size: many
CDR3: CAWSVGDQPQHF
DNA: TGTGCCTGGAGTGTTGGGGATCAGCCCCAGCATTTT

D: .
V: TRBV6-1
J: TRBJ1-1
size: many
CDR3: CASSRGTLNTEAFF
DNA: TGTGCCAGCAGCCGAGGGACACTGAACACTGAAGCTTTCTTT

D: .
V: TRBV6-2/TRBV6-3
J: TRBJ1-2
size: few
CDR3: CASSPNLDGNYGYTF
DNA: TGTGCCAGCAGTCCAAACCTGGACGGAAACTATGGCTACACCTTC

D: TRBD1
V: TRBV28
J: TRBJ1-4
size: .
CDR3: CASSLLAVDRDEKLFF
DNA: TGTGCCAGCAGTCTTCTGGCAGTGGACAGGGATGAAAAACTGTTTTTT

D: TRBD1
V: TRBV24-1
J: TRBJ1-2
size: few
CDR3: CATSDSAGQKNYGYTF
DNA: TGTGCCACCAGTGATTCGGCGGGACAGAAGAACTATGGCTACACCTTC

D: .
V: TRBV5-5
J: TRBJ1-6
size: few
CDR3: CASSLKSFLTALNSPLHF
DNA: TGTGCCAGCAGCTTGAAGTCATTTTTAACAGCTCTTAATTCACCCCTCCACTTT

D: .
V: TRBV6-1
J: TRBJ1-1
size: many
CDR3: CASKSGFRATEAFF
DNA: TGTGCCAGCAAGTCGGGTTTCAGGGCCACTGAAGCTTTCTTT

D: TRBD1
V: TRBV7-8
J: TRBJ2-7
size: few
CDR3: CASSLNRDSSYEQYF
DNA: TGTGCCAGCAGCTTAAACCGGGACAGCTCCTACGAGCAGTACTTC

D: .
V: TRBV4-1
J: TRBJ2-7
size: few
CDR3: CASSRNLGQRAYEQYF
DNA: TGCGCCAGCAGCCGAAACCTTGGACAGAGGGCCTACGAGCAGTACTTC

D: TRBD1
V: TRBV19
J: TRBJ2-7
size: many
CDR3: CASSSGTGGSSYEQYF
DNA: TGTGCCAGTAGCTCCGGGACAGGGGGCTCGAGCTACGAGCAGTACTTC

D: .
V: TRBV19
J: TRBJ2-3
size: many
CDR3: CASSRPRASTDTQYF
DNA: TGTGCCAGTAGTAGGCCCAGGGCAAGCACAGATACGCAGTATTTT

D: .
V: TRBV5-1
J: TRBJ2-3
size: many
CDR3: CASSLSYGDTDTQYF
DNA: TGCGCCAGCAGCTTGTCTTACGGGGACACAGATACGCAGTATTTT

D: .
V: TRBV2
J: TRBJ1-1
size: many
CDR3: CASTWQGGTAFF
DNA: TGTGCCAGCACTTGGCAGGGTGGGACAGCTTTCTTT

D: TRBD2
V: TRBV3-1
J: TRBJ2-3
size: many
CDR3: CASNRAAGSSDTQYF
DNA: TGTGCCAGCAACCGCGCAGCGGGGAGCTCGGATACGCAGTATTTT

D: .
V: TRBV20-1
J: TRBJ2-3
size: few
CDR3: CSARRDEGATQYF
DNA: TGCAGTGCTAGGCGGGATGAGGGAGCTACGCAGTATTTT

D: .
V: TRBV2
J: TRBJ2-7
size: many
CDR3: CASRQGSEQYF
DNA: TGTGCCAGCAGGCAGGGTAGCGAGCAGTACTTC

D: .
V: TRBV7-9
J: TRBJ2-5
size: many
CDR3: CASSFDVTQETQYF
DNA: TGTGCCAGCAGCTTCGATGTAACCCAAGAGACCCAGTACTTC

D: TRBD2
V: TRBV5-1
J: TRBJ2-1
size: many
CDR3: CASSYRGGTYNEQFF
DNA: TGCGCCAGCAGCTATCGGGGGGGCACCTACAATGAGCAGTTCTTC

D: .
V: TRBV29-1
J: TRBJ2-7
size: many
CDR3: CSVTGARANYAEQYF
DNA: TGCAGCGTCACGGGGGCCAGGGCGAACTACGCCGAGCAGTACTTC

D: .
V: TRBV9
J: TRBJ2-2
size: .
CDR3: CASSVATGRVMNTGELFF
DNA: TGTGCCAGCAGCGTAGCTACAGGCCGGGTTATGAACACCGGGGAGCTGTTTTTT

D: .
V: TRBV6-1
J: TRBJ1-3
size: .
CDR3: CASRIQGGSGNTIYF
DNA: TGTGCCAGCAGGATACAGGGCGGCTCTGGAAACACCATATATTTT

D: .
V: TRBV12-3/TRBV12-4
J: TRBJ1-6
size: .
CDR3: CASSLTLRSPLHF
DNA: TGTGCCAGCAGTTTGACGCTCCGTTCACCCCTCCACTTT

D: .
V: TRBV29-1
J: TRBJ1-4
size: .
CDR3: CSVELGSLGEKLFF
DNA: TGCAGCGTTGAATTGGGGTCATTAGGTGAAAAACTGTTTTTT

D: .
V: TRBV7-2
J: TRBJ2-5
size: few
CDR3: CASSLQSPQYF
DNA: TGTGCCAGCAGCCTGCAATCTCCCCAGTACTTC

D: TRBD1
V: TRBV7-3
J: TRBJ1-6
size: .
CDR3: CASSLMGQNNSPLHF
DNA: TGTGCCAGCAGCTTAATGGGACAGAATAATTCACCCCTCCACTTT